Listed here are 29 T cell receptor beta chains from one sample, sequenced in a study of regulatory T cells in long-lasting Graves disease. Described time point: newly diagnosed GD, antithyroid drugs for less than 3 months. RNA extracted from PBMCs served as the sequencing template. In building TCR beta libraries, iRepertoire HTBI primers were used together with Arm-PCR of CDR3 regions. In TCRdb, the multiplex PCR reads were re-called with MiXCR into one record per CDR3 protein. The sample records roughly 360,000 distinct CDR3 sequences, about 11% being singletons. This same sample was also taken into another study, of T cells in Graves' hyperthyroidism and ophthalmopathy.

Sequences were derived from peripheral blood mononuclear cells (PBMCs), sampled at new diagnosis, from a patient treated with antithyroid drugs. The receptors here all came from a young woman with Graves disease.

This clonotype was seen repeatedly, ten times or more. The chain couples TRBV24-1 to TRBJ2-7; 7 bases fit TRBD1. In germline, CDR1 is KGHDR, CDR2 SFDVKD. The V and J ends lost 6 bases and 3 bases, in that order; junction bases with no gene match: 16. The CDR3 totals 17 residues. CDR3 nucleotides: TGTGCCACCAGTCCAAACCCGGACAGGTGCCGTGGCTACGAGCAGTACGTC. It codes for CATSPNPDRCRGYEQYV.

The chain recombines TRBV6-5 with TRBJ2-1; D not certain. The CDR3 extends over 15 amino acids. Germline V lookup: CDR1 MNHEY, CDR2 SVGAGI. Trimming cost V 4 bases and J 3 bases, with 13 bases left between them. The CDR3 coding sequence is TGTGCCAGCAGTTCCCCCGATGGTAACTACAATGAGCAGTTCTTC. This translates into CASSSPDGNYNEQFF.

At least ten counts were recorded for this clonotype. J is TRBJ1-6 and V is TRBV2, with 7 bases aligning to TRBD1. CDR3 size: 16 residues. The J segment lost 6 bases and the V segment lost 1 base, leaving 6 bases of the junction unmatched. Germline values: CDR1 SNHLY, CDR2 FYNNEI. In nucleotides, the CDR3 is TGTGCCAGCAGTGAAGAGGGGGCGAGGAGTAATTCACCCCTCCACTTT. This encodes CASSEEGARSNSPLHF.

In this sample, this clonotype turned up many times. This chain uses TRBV7-2 with TRBJ2-5; D perhaps matches TRBD1 (5 bases). Trimming stripped 1 base from V and 0 bases from J, with 6 bases between. Germline V gene lookup returns CDR1 SGHTA and CDR2 FQGNSA. The CDR3 consists of 14 residues. The CDR3 region has the DNA TGTGCCAGCAGCTTAGGCAGGGACCAAGAGACCCAGTACTTC. Translating gives CASSLGRDQETQYF.

This clonotype was counted only a few times. Relative to the germline gene, one junction end is altered; a read error may explain this. The CDR3 nucleotides are TGTGCTAGCAGCTTAGGTGCGGGGGACACCGGGGAGCTGTTTTTT. Translation gives CASSLGAGDTGELFF. The chain is built from TRBV7-7 and TRBJ2-2, with TRBD2 matching over 7 bases. The CDR3 length is 15 residues. Germline-derived CDR1 and CDR2 are SSHAT and FNYEAQ (reference sequence).

This clonotype was recorded at least ten times. This chain connects TRBV6-2 or TRBV6-3 to TRBJ2-5, with a weak D call TRBD2 (7 bases). V was pared by 6 bases and J by 5 bases, with 19 bases between. The CDR3 runs 15 residues. CDR1 and CDR2 (germline): MNHEY, SVGEGT. CDR3 coding DNA: TGTGCCAGCAGCCATTCGGGGGGCTTCGGGGAGACCCAGTACTTC. It is translated as CASSHSGGFGETQYF.

This CDR3 is CSARLASTDTQYF. The CDR3 coding sequence is TGCAGTGCTAGACTAGCAAGCACAGATACGCAGTATTTT. This chain uses TRBV20-1 with TRBJ2-3, with D possibly being TRBD2 (5 bases). The germline CDR1 and CDR2 sequences are DFQATT and SNEGSKA (reference sequence). Trimming left V 2 bases short and J 0 bases short, with 6 bases between. The CDR3 is made up of 13 amino acids.

As for this clonotype: This may be a read error, as it is one base from a much larger clone. V is TRBV12-3 or TRBV12-4 and J is TRBJ2-1, with D perhaps matching TRBD1 or TRBD2 (6 bases each). The V gene lost 5 bases and the J gene lost 10 bases, with 15 bases spanning the gap. This CDR3 is built from 13 residues. The CDR3, as DNA: TGTGCCAGCAGTATATACTTGGGGGGCGAGCAGTTCTTC. Its protein product is CASSIYLGGEQFF.

This clonotype was recorded many times. The chain recombines TRBV11-2 with TRBJ2-1; TRBD1 matches at 7 bases. Germline loops: CDR1 SGHAT, CDR2 FQNNGV. Trimming removed 7 bases from V and 1 base from J; junction bases left unmatched: 10. This CDR3 contains 16 residues. CDR3 DNA: TGTGCCAGCACCATATGGGCAGGGGGATCCTACAATGAGCAGTTCTTC. This translates into CASTIWAGGSYNEQFF.

The genes are TRBV5-5 and TRBJ2-5; unclear D gene. In germline, CDR1 is SGHKS, CDR2 YYEKEE (reference sequence). The CDR3 runs to 14 residues. V was pared by 1 base and J by 0 bases, with 7 bases between. As DNA, the CDR3 is TGTGCCAGCAGCTTGATGAATTACCAAGAGACCCAGTACTTC. Encoded protein: CASSLMNYQETQYF.

J is TRBJ2-1 and V is TRBV12-3 or TRBV12-4, with a tentative D call TRBD2 (5 bases). CDR3 size: 14 residues. V gave up 5 bases and J gave up 8 bases, with 16 bases separating them. CDR3: CASSGSGNTDEQFF. In DNA, the CDR3 is TGTGCCAGCAGTGGGTCGGGAAATACGGATGAGCAGTTCTTC.

In the case of this clonotype: One end of the junction varies from germline; a read error may be responsible. The chain uses TRBV27 and TRBJ2-5; no clear D. CDR3 length: 13 amino acids. CDR1 and CDR2 (germline): MNHEY, SMNVEV (reference sequence). The CDR3 loop reads CASGLLVRETQYF. CDR3 DNA: TGTGCCAGCGGTTTATTAGTCCGGGAGACCCAGTACTTC.

This clonotype was picked up many times. The chain employs TRBV27 and TRBJ2-6, with TRBD1 identical over 7 bases. Germline assignment: CDR1 MNHEY and CDR2 SMNVEV (reference sequence). Trimming at V came to 6 bases and at J to 4 bases, leaving 6 bases not matched to a gene. There are 15 residues in the CDR3. CDR3 residues: CASRSTGVGANVLTF. The CDR3 DNA reads TGTGCCAGCAGATCAACAGGGGTCGGGGCCAACGTCCTGACTTTC.

This clonotype was counted at least ten times. The chain has TRBV6-2 or TRBV6-3 and TRBJ2-1, with D tentatively TRBD1 (6 bases). Trimming took off 2 bases at V and 2 bases at J, with 10 bases between the two ends. The CDR3 has 15 amino acids. Germline loops: CDR1 MNHEY, CDR2 SVGEGT. The CDR3 DNA follows: TGTGCCAGCAGTTACCTTGGACAGACCTACAATGAGCAGTTCTTC. Amino acid sequence: CASSYLGQTYNEQFF.

This clonotype was seen many times. This chain joins TRBV3-2 and TRBJ2-7; the DNA was not compared with TRBD1, the D call given in the table. TRBV3-2 is a recognized pseudogene. The CDR3 is made up of 18 amino acids. The CDR3 spells CASSLTVPAGPRRGEQYF. CDR3 in DNA: TGTGCCAGCAGCCTCACAGTCCCAGCCGGCCCCCGACGAGGCGAGCAGTACTTC.

This clonotype was seen ten or more times. This chain links TRBV19 with TRBJ2-1; 14 positions agree with TRBD2. V trimming: 2 bases; J trimming: 6 bases; junction bases outside the gene matches: 6. The CDR3 runs 17 residues. Germline CDR1 LNHDA, CDR2 SQIVND (reference sequence). The CDR3 region is CASSIIGGLAGANEQFF. CDR3 bases: TGTGCCAGTAGTATAATTGGGGGACTAGCGGGAGCCAATGAGCAGTTCTTC.

This clonotype was detected many times. This chain links TRBV20-1 with TRBJ2-1; 10 bases line up with TRBD2. The V and J ends lost 5 bases and 12 bases, in that order; junction bases with no gene match: 10. Germline loops: CDR1 DFQATT, CDR2 SNEGSKA (reference sequence). CDR3 length: 13 amino acids. The CDR3 DNA reads as TGCAGTGCTTACAGCGGGAGGGCCTCTGGGCAGTTCTTC. Amino acid sequence: CSAYSGRASGQFF.

A few counts support this clonotype. The chain carries TRBV12-3 or TRBV12-4 and TRBJ2-5; D unresolved. Trimming shortened V by 8 bases and J by 4 bases, and 14 bases separated the two germline ends. There are 13 residues in the CDR3. CDR3 sequence reads: CASQTRLRETQYF. The CDR3 region has the DNA TGTGCCAGCCAAACCAGGTTAAGAGAGACCCAGTACTTC.

This clonotype came up a few times. The chain couples TRBV4-3 to TRBJ2-1, with D possibly matching TRBD2 (6 bases). The V end lost 4 bases, the J end lost 8 bases, and 18 bases lay between the germline ends. The CDR3 has 15 amino acids. Germline loops: CDR1 LGHNA, CDR2 YSLEER. The CDR3, as DNA: TGCGCCAGCAGCCCCTCGAGGGGACTGCGCGATGAGCAGTTCTTC. This codes for CASSPSRGLRDEQFF.

Remarks on this clonotype: This may stem from a read error, because a much larger clone lies one nucleotide away. This chain joins TRBV15 and TRBJ1-5; D not resolved. The CDR3 is 17 amino acids. Germline V gene lookup returns CDR1 LNHNV and CDR2 YYDKDF (reference sequence). The CDR3 nucleotides read TGTGCCACCAGCGATGGACGTGGTACCTTTAGCAGTCAGCCCCAGCATTTT. This gives the protein CATSDGRGTFSSQPQHF.

Many counts were recorded for this clonotype. This chain joins TRBV6-2 or TRBV6-3 and TRBJ2-1; D unresolved. The CDR3 loop spans 13 amino acids. Trimming left V 0 bases short and J 7 bases short, with 7 bases between. Germline V lookup: CDR1 MNHEY, CDR2 SVGEGT. CDR3 sequence reads: CASSYSIHNEQFF. The CDR3 nucleotides are TGTGCCAGCAGTTACTCGATCCATAATGAGCAGTTCTTC.

This clonotype was seen repeatedly, ten times or more. This chain joins TRBV27 and TRBJ2-7; D may be TRBD1 or TRBD2 (5 bases each). Trimming took off 4 bases at V and 3 bases at J, with 22 bases between the two ends. CDR1 and CDR2 (germline): MNHEY, SMNVEV (reference sequence). The CDR3 is 17 amino acids. CDR3 coding DNA: TGTGCCAGCAGTTCTCTGCCCGGGGCAGGCAATCTCTACGAGCAGTACTTC. Protein sequence: CASSSLPGAGNLYEQYF.

The table lists this clonotype with many counts. The chain has TRBV5-4 and TRBJ2-5; 7 bases align to TRBD1. V lost 1 base to trimming and J lost 4 bases; unmatched junction nucleotides: 10. Germline CDR1 SGHNT, CDR2 YYREEE (reference sequence). The CDR3 consists of 16 residues. The CDR3 DNA is TGTGCCAGCAGCTTGCAACAGGGGTTGTGGGGAGAGACCCAGTACTTC. It yields the protein CASSLQQGLWGETQYF. Full variable domain (outside the CDR3, taken from reference TRBV5-4 and TRBJ2-5): ETGVTQSPTHLIKTRGQQVTLRCSSQSGHNTVSWYQQALGQGPQFIFQYYREEENGRGNFPPRFSGLQFPNYSSELNVNALELDDSALYLCASSLQQGLWGETQYFGPGTRLLVL.

This clonotype was observed many times. The chain recombines TRBV20-1 with TRBJ2-1; 9 nucleotides match TRBD2. The V gene's germline CDR1 is DFQATT and CDR2 SNEGSKA (reference sequence). V lost 1 base, J lost 1 base, and 5 bases stayed unmatched. The CDR3 totals 16 residues. CDR3 in amino acids: CSARVRAGGSYNEQFF. CDR3 nucleotide sequence: TGCAGTGCTAGAGTCCGAGCGGGAGGTTCCTACAATGAGCAGTTCTTC.

This clonotype was picked up a small number of times. The chain has TRBV5-1 and TRBJ1-6; D remains unclear. Germline loops: CDR1 SGHRS, CDR2 YFSETQ. The CDR3 covers 17 residues. V was clipped by 0 bases and J by 8 bases, with 18 bases between them. The CDR3 coding sequence is TGCGCCAGCAGCTTGGCTCAGGAGCCCGTCGTTGATTCACCCCTCCACTTT. It encodes CASSLAQEPVVDSPLHF.

This clonotype was found many times. The chain carries TRBV2 and TRBJ1-1, with unresolved D. The CDR3 loop spans 18 amino acids. Germline V lookup: CDR1 SNHLY, CDR2 FYNNEI. V lost 5 bases, J lost 1 base, and 23 bases lay in between. CDR3 nucleotides: TGTGCCAGCAGTCTGGACGGACCGGTAGTAGGAGGGAACACTGAAGCTTTCTTT. The encoded protein is CASSLDGPVVGGNTEAFF.

This clonotype was counted many times. The chain recombines TRBV20-1 with TRBJ2-7; the D gene is possibly TRBD1 (6 bases). Germline CDR1 reads DFQATT; CDR2 reads SNEGSKA (reference sequence). Between the trimmed V and J ends, which lost 0 bases and 2 bases, there was a span of 17 bases. The CDR3 sequence is 16 residues long. CDR3 loop: CSARDYTFRGAYEQYF. The CDR3 nucleotides read TGCAGTGCTAGAGACTATACCTTCAGGGGAGCCTACGAGCAGTACTTC.

In its sample, this clonotype was seen once. The chain links TRBV2 to TRBJ1-5, with D perhaps TRBD1 (5 bases). V lost 10 bases to trimming and J lost 7 bases, with 23 bases between them. This CDR3 is built from 15 residues. Germline-derived CDR1 and CDR2 are SNHLY and FYNNEI. The CDR3 DNA follows: TGTGCCACCAGCAGAGATGGGGCTGGCCGACAGCCCCAGCATTTT. This codes for CATSRDGAGRQPQHF. The entire variable domain, with the rest obtained from reference TRBV2 and TRBJ1-5, is as follows: EPEVTQTPSHQVTQMGQEVILRCVPISNHLYFYWYRQILGQKVEFLVSFYNNEISEKSEIFDDQFSVERPDGSNFTLKIRSTKLEDSAMYFCATSRDGAGRQPQHFGDGTRLSIL.

This clonotype was counted many times. The rearrangement links TRBV6-1 to TRBJ2-7; D is undetermined. Germline loops: CDR1 MNHNS, CDR2 SASEGT. Trimming left V 5 bases short and J 6 bases short, with 8 bases between. This CDR3 has 11 residues. This CDR3 reads CASSQTREQYF. The CDR3 DNA follows: TGTGCCAGCAGTCAGACCCGCGAGCAGTACTTC.